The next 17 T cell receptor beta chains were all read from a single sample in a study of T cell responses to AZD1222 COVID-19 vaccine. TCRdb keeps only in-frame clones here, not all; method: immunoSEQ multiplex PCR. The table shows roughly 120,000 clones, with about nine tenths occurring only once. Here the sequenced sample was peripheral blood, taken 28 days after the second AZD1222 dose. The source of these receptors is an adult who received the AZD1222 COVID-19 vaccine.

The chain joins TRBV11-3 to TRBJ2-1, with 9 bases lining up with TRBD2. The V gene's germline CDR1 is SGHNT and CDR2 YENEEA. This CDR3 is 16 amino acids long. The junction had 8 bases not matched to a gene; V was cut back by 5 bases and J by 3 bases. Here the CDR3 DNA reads TGTGCCAGCAGCACTACTAGCGGGCTCTACTACAATGAGCAGTTCTTC. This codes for CASSTTSGLYYNEQFF.

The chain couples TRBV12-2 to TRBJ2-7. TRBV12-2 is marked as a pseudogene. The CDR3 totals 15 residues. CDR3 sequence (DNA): TGTGCAAGTCGCTTAGGTTGGGGGAAACTCTACGAGCAGTACTTC. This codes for CASRLGWGKLYEQYF.

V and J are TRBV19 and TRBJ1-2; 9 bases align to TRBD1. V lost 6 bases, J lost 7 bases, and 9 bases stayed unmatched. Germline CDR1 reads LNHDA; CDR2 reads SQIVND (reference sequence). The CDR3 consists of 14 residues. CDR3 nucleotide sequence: TGTGCCAGTAGACCTACAGGGGGCGGGAGTGGCTACACCTTC. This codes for CASRPTGGGSGYTF. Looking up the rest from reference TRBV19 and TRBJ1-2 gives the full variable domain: DGGITQSPKYLFRKEGQNVTLSCEQNLNHDAMYWYRQDPGQGLRLIYYSQIVNDFQKGDIAEGYSVSREKKESFPLTVTSAQKNPTAFYLCASRPTGGGSGYTFGSGTRLTVV.

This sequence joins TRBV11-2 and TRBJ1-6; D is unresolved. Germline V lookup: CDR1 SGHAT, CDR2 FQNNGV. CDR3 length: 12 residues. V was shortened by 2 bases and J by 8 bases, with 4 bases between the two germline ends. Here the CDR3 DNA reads TGTGCCAGCAGCTTAAGCTATTCACCCCTCCACTTT. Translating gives CASSLSYSPLHF.

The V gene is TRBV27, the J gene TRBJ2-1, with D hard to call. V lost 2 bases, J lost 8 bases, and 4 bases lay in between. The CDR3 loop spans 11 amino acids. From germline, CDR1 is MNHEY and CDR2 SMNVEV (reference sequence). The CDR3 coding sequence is TGTGCCAGCAGTTTAGGCTATGAGCAGTTCTTC. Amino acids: CASSLGYEQFF.

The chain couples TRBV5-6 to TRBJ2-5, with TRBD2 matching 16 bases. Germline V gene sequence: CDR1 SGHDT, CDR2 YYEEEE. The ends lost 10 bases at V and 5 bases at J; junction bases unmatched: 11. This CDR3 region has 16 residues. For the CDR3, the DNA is TGTGCCCGCGAGGGGACTAGCGGGGGGGCCAGGGAGACCCAGTACTTC. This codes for CAREGTSGGARETQYF.

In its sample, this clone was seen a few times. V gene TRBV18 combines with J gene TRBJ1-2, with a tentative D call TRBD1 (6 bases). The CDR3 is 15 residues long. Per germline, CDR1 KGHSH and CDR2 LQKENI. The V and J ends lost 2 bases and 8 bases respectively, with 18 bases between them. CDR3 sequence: CASSPTVQGRDGYTF. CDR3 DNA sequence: TGTGCCAGCTCACCAACCGTCCAGGGGAGGGACGGCTACACCTTC.

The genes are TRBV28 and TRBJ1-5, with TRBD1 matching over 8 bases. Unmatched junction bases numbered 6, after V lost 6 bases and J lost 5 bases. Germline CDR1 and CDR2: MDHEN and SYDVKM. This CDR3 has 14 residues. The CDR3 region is CASSPGQGHQPQHF. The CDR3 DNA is TGTGCCAGCAGCCCTGGACAGGGTCATCAGCCCCAGCATTTT. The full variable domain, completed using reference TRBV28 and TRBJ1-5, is DVKVTQSSRYLVKRTGEKVFLECVQDMDHENMFWYRQDPGLGLRLIYFSYDVKMKEKGDIPEGYSVSREKKERFSLILESASTNQTSMYLCASSPGQGHQPQHFGDGTRLSIL.

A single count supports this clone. Here the CDR3 DNA reads TGTGCCATCAGTGTGGAAGGGGGCGCGTACACTGAAGCTTTCTTT. Translating it yields CAISVEGGAYTEAFF. The chain recombines TRBV10-3 with TRBJ1-1; 7 bases align to TRBD1. Germline lookup yields CDR1 ENHRY and CDR2 SYGVKD. The trim removed 4 bases at V and 3 bases at J, leaving 8 bases unmatched. This CDR3 has 15 amino acids.

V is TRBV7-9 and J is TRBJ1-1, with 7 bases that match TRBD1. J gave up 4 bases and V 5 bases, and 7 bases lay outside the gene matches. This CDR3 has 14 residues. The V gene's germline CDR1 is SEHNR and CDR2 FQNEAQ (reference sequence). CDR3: CASSLTRGVTEAFF. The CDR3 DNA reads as TGTGCCAGCAGCCTCACCAGGGGGGTCACTGAAGCTTTCTTT. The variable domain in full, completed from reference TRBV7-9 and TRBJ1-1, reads DTGVSQNPRHKITKRGQNVTFRCDPISEHNRLYWYRQTLGQGPEFLTYFQNEAQLEKSRLLSDRFSAERPKGSFSTLEIQRTEQGDSAMYLCASSLTRGVTEAFFGQGTRLTVV.

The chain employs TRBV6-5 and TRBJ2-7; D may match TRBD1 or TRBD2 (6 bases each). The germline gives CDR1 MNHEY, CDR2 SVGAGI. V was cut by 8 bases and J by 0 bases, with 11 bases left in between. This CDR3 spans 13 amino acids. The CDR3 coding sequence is TGTGCCAGCGCGAGGGGGGACTCCTACGAGCAGTACTTC. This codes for CASARGDSYEQYF.

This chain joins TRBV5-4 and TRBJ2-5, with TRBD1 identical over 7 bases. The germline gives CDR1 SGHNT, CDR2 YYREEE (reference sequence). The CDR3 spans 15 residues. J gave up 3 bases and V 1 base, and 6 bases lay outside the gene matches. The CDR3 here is CASSLPAGGKETQYF. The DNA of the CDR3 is TGTGCCAGCAGCTTGCCCGCAGGGGGAAAAGAGACCCAGTACTTC.

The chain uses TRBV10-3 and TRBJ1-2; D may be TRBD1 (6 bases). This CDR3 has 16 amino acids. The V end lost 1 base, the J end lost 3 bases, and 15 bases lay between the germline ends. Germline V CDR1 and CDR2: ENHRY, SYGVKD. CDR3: CAISEFGQPTDYGYTF. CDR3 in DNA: TGTGCCATCAGTGAGTTTGGACAGCCTACTGACTATGGCTACACCTTC.

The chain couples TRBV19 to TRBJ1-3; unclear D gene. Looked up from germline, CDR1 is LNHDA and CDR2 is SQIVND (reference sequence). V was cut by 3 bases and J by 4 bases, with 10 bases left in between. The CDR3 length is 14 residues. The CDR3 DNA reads TGTGCCAGTAGTATGGGAGGGTCCGGAAACACCATATATTTT. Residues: CASSMGGSGNTIYF.

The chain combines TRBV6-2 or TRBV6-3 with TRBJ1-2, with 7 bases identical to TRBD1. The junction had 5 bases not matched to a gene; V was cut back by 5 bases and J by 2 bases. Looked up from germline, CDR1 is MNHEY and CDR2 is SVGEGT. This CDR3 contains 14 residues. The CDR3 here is CASSKTGTNYGYTF. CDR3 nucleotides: TGTGCCAGCAGTAAGACAGGGACCAACTATGGCTACACCTTC.

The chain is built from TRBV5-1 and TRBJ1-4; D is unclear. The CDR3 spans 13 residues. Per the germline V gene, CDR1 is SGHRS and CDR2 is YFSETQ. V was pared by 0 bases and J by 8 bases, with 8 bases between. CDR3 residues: CASSLGVEEKLFF. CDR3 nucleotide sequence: TGCGCCAGCAGCTTGGGGGTAGAGGAAAAACTGTTTTTT.

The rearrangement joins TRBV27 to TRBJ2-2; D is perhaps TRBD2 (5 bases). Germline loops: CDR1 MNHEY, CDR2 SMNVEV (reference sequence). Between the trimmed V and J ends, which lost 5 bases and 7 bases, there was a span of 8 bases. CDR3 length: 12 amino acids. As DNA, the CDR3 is TGTGCCAGCAGTCGCGCGGGCGGGGAGCTGTTTTTT. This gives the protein CASSRAGGELFF.